This TCR beta chain was identified in a study of TIL therapy for anti-PD-1-resistant metastatic lung cancer. At the level of the study: Patients then received nivolumab; progressors got lymphodepletion, TIL and IL-2.

The libraries were made with immunoSEQ v3. This table comes from immunoSEQ multiplex PCR, and its TCRdb copy is limited to in-frame clones, with some not included. Seen here are approximately 22,000 clones, just over 70% observed once, and the top ten hold around 1.8%. Trimming took off 4 bases at V and 0 bases at J, with 23 bases between the two ends. CDR1 is MGHRA and CDR2 is YSYEKL in the germline V gene. The CDR3 is 19 residues long. The time point was: pre-treatment sample, taken before nivolumab and TIL therapy. The clonotype originates from a person aged 25-85 years with non-small cell lung cancer. The sample here was blood, taken at baseline. The genes are TRBV4-1 and TRBJ2-3; D is ambiguous. The CDR3 sequence: CASSRSRRLGPSSTDTQYF. The CDR3 DNA is TGCGCCAGCAGCCGTTCGCGGAGACTTGGGCCCTCTAGCACAGATACGCAGTATTTT.